Presented here are 20 T cell receptor beta chains from one specimen sequenced in a study of blood T cells in healthy people across ages. A second PCR, run for roughly 7 to 11 cycles, used a sample-barcoded 5' primer plus a J-beta primer mix. TCRdb re-called the 5' RACE reads with MiXCR, one entry per CDR3 protein. The sample includes about 1,600,000 distinct CDR3 sequences, around two fifths of them seen just once. The material sequenced was blood. The source is a woman aged 18-29 years in good health.

This clonotype was seen a few times. This chain connects TRBV2 to TRBJ2-6; D perhaps matches TRBD1 (5 bases). The CDR3 covers 14 residues. The ends were cut back, 7 bases at V and 0 bases at J, with 7 bases in the middle. CDR1 and CDR2 from the germline V gene are SNHLY and FYNNEI. CDR3 protein: CASTGFSGANVLTF. The CDR3 DNA follows: TGTGCCAGCACAGGGTTCTCTGGGGCCAACGTCCTGACTTTC.

The CDR3 spells CSASIRGTSNYEQYF. CDR3 coding DNA: TGCAGTGCTAGTATTCGCGGGACTAGTAACTACGAGCAGTACTTC. This chain links TRBV20-1 with TRBJ2-5; 8 bases agree with TRBD2. The end of the DNA fits TRBJ2-7 better, so the J call may be wrong. The CDR3 is 15 residues long. Germline CDR1 is DFQATT and CDR2 is SNEGSKA (reference sequence).

CDR3 nucleotide sequence: TGCAGTGCAACCGACAACAGGGGCGGGGAGCTGTTTTTT. Residues: CSATDNRGGELFF. The V call is TRBV20-1, the J call TRBJ2-2; 7 bases are a match to TRBD1. Germline assignment: CDR1 DFQATT and CDR2 SNEGSKA (reference sequence). This CDR3 spans 13 amino acids. Unmatched junction bases numbered 8, after V lost 6 bases and J lost 7 bases.

The chain is built from TRBV29-1 and TRBJ1-2, with 7 bases aligning to TRBD1. Trimming at V came to 0 bases and at J to 4 bases, leaving 8 bases not matched to a gene. Germline lookup yields CDR1 SQVTM and CDR2 ANQGSEA. The CDR3 has 15 residues. This CDR3 reads CSVEDLTGPSYGYTF. The CDR3 nucleotides read TGCAGCGTTGAAGATCTGACAGGGCCCAGCTATGGCTACACCTTC.

This clonotype was found a few times. Written as DNA, the CDR3 is TGTGCCAGCACCTTTGAGACAGACAGCACAGATACGCAGTATTTT. This translates into CASTFETDSTDTQYF. V is TRBV11-2 and J is TRBJ2-3, with D possibly TRBD1 on 5 matching bases. CDR1 and CDR2 from the germline V gene are SGHAT and FQNNGV. V lost 7 bases and J lost 0, with 14 bases in between. The CDR3 covers 15 residues. Combining the CDR3 with reference TRBV11-2 and TRBJ2-3 gives the whole variable domain EAGVAQSPRYKIIEKRQSVAFWCNPISGHATLYWYQQILGQGPKLLIQFQNNGVVDDSQLPKDRFSAERLKGVDSTLKIQPAKLEDSAVYLCASTFETDSTDTQYFGPGTRLTVL.

V is TRBV10-3 and J is TRBJ1-5; perhaps TRBD1 as D (5 bases). The V gene lost 6 bases and the J gene lost 4 bases, with 10 bases spanning the gap. The CDR3 runs 13 residues. Germline V gene sequence: CDR1 ENHRY, CDR2 SYGVKD. As DNA, the CDR3 is TGTGCCATCAGCTCGGGGGTTAATCAGCCCCAGCATTTT. Translation: CAISSGVNQPQHF.

This chain links TRBV20-1 with TRBJ2-3; D ambiguous. Per the germline V gene, CDR1 is DFQATT and CDR2 is SNEGSKA (reference sequence). V was cut by 6 bases and J by 0 bases, with 25 bases left in between. This CDR3 comprises 18 residues. CDR3 loop: CSAANPKLTGHSTDTQYF. CDR3 bases: TGCAGTGCCGCAAATCCTAAGCTAACGGGTCATAGCACAGATACGCAGTATTTT.

This chain connects TRBV3-1 to TRBJ2-5; D uncertain. Judging by the DNA end, TRBJ2-4 fits better; the J call may be wrong. This CDR3 contains 13 residues. Per the germline V gene, CDR1 is LGHDT and CDR2 is YNNKEL (reference sequence). The CDR3: CASSNVAKNIQYF. The CDR3 DNA reads TGTGCCAGCTCGAACGTAGCCAAAAACATTCAGTACTTC.

The V call is TRBV12-3 or TRBV12-4, the J call TRBJ2-1; D is unclear. The CDR3 consists of 13 residues. Trimming cost V 6 bases and J 4 bases, with 10 bases left between them. This CDR3 reads CASRETPYNEQFF. The CDR3 nucleotides are TGTGCCAGCAGGGAGACTCCTTACAATGAGCAGTTCTTC.

This clonotype was found many times. The chain has TRBV6-1 and TRBJ1-1; D unclear. V lost 0 bases and J lost 1, with 3 bases in between. Germline V gene lookup returns CDR1 MNHNS and CDR2 SASEGT. CDR3 length: 13 residues. CDR3 DNA sequence: TGTGCCAGCAGTGAAGCAGAGAACACTGAAGCTTTCTTT. Protein: CASSEAENTEAFF.

The V and J genes are TRBV6-4 and TRBJ2-1; 13 bases are a match to TRBD2. Germline lookup yields CDR1 MRHNA and CDR2 SNTAGT. The CDR3 has 16 amino acids. After removal of 7 bases from V and 8 bases from J, the junction contained 11 bases not matched to a gene. The CDR3 DNA reads TGTGCCAGCACTTTTATTCGGACTAGCGGGGGACATGAGCAGTTCTTC. It codes for CASTFIRTSGGHEQFF.

A few counts support this clonotype. This rearrangement joins TRBV7-2 to TRBJ2-7; tentative D call: TRBD2 (6 bases). Germline values: CDR1 SGHTA, CDR2 FQGNSA. V lost 5 bases to trimming and J lost 4 bases, with 18 bases between them. This CDR3 spans 15 amino acids. In DNA form, the CDR3 reads TGTGCCAGCAGCCCTCAAGGGGACTGGGTATACGAGCAGTACTTC. Protein sequence: CASSPQGDWVYEQYF.

The gene calls are TRBV20-1 and TRBJ1-2; D not certain. V lost 1 base and J lost 4, with 19 bases in between. The CDR3 extends over 16 amino acids. Germline V lookup: CDR1 DFQATT, CDR2 SNEGSKA (reference sequence). DNA for the CDR3: TGCAGTGCTAGAGTTATACGCGACATGGGCGGCTATGGCTACACCTTC. Translation gives CSARVIRDMGGYGYTF.

This clonotype has just a few counts. The chain joins TRBV10-2 to TRBJ2-7; D is possibly TRBD1 (6 bases). V dropped 2 bases and J dropped 2 bases, with 13 bases sitting between them. There are 15 residues in the CDR3. CDR1 is WSHSY and CDR2 is SAAADI in the germline V gene. CDR3 loop: CASSETGNPTYEQYF. For the CDR3, the DNA is TGCGCCAGCAGTGAGACAGGGAACCCAACCTACGAGCAGTACTTC.

The sample holds many counts of this clonotype. V is TRBV29-1 and J is TRBJ2-3; D is possibly TRBD2 (6 bases). V shed 6 bases and J shed 1 base, with 20 bases lying between them. This CDR3 is 16 amino acids long. CDR1 is SQVTM and CDR2 is ANQGSEA in the germline V gene. The CDR3 nucleotides are TGCAGCGTGGGGCCCGTATTAAGGAGGGGCACAGATACGCAGTATTTT. Translated: CSVGPVLRRGTDTQYF.

The gene calls are TRBV29-1 and TRBJ2-3; D gene unclear. Trimming cost V 4 bases and J 3 bases, with 8 bases left between them. The CDR3 has 12 amino acids. Germline V CDR1 and CDR2: SQVTM, ANQGSEA. The CDR3 protein is CSVVLATDTQYF. The DNA of the CDR3 is TGCAGCGTTGTCCTCGCAACAGATACGCAGTATTTT.

The CDR3 DNA follows: TGCAGTGCCCTACGGGACGCAGATCAGCCCCAGCATTTT. This sequence encodes CSALRDADQPQHF. The genes are TRBV20-1 and TRBJ1-5; perhaps TRBD1 as D (5 bases). The germline V gene encodes CDR1 DFQATT and CDR2 SNEGSKA (reference sequence). CDR3 length: 13 residues. V shed 6 bases and J shed 5 bases, with 14 bases lying between them.

The rearrangement uses TRBV27 and TRBJ2-1, with a possible D match to TRBD2 (6 bases). Trimming removed 3 bases at V and 5 bases at J, with 11 bases between. CDR1 is MNHEY and CDR2 is SMNVEV in the germline V gene (reference sequence). The CDR3 runs 14 residues. The CDR3 protein is CASSFQRVDNEQFF. The CDR3 nucleotides are TGTGCCAGCAGTTTCCAGCGGGTTGACAATGAGCAGTTCTTC.

This clonotype was seen more than once but under ten times. CDR3 nucleotides: TGCAGCGAAAGACAGGGGCGGAACACTGAAGCTTTCTTT. Protein product: CSERQGRNTEAFF. The V call is TRBV29-1, the J call TRBJ1-1, with 8 bases that match TRBD1. The germline V gene encodes CDR1 SQVTM and CDR2 ANQGSEA. Trimming removed 7 bases from V and 1 base from J; junction bases left unmatched: 5. The CDR3 is 13 amino acids.

The chain is built from TRBV6-1 and TRBJ2-1; 9 positions agree with TRBD2. There are 18 residues in the CDR3. Trimming cost V 6 bases and J 0 bases; bases outside gene matches: 12. Germline CDR1 and CDR2: MNHNS and SASEGT. CDR3 nucleotide sequence: TGTGCCAGCAGGAAACTAGCGGGTTCCTTGAGCTCCTACAATGAGCAGTTCTTC. It encodes CASRKLAGSLSSYNEQFF.